The text below deals with one T cell receptor beta chain. Clones were read by immunoSEQ multiplex PCR, and TCRdb kept only the in-frame ones, dropping some. The sample includes about 1.4 million clones, around 97% of them seen just once. CDR3 size: 12 residues. Germline V lookup: CDR1 MDHEN, CDR2 SYDVKM. The V end was cut by 10 bases, the J end by 2 bases, with 12 bases between. The data stem from a study of shared clonotypes between healthy human individuals. The chain combines TRBV28 with TRBJ2-7, with D possibly TRBD2 on 6 matching bases. Sequencing used naive CD4+ T cells sorted from blood. Subset here: CD45RA+ positively selected. This clonotype was obtained from a man aged 25-45 years in good health. CDR3 coding DNA: TGTGCCACCACAGGAGGGCCCTACGAGCAGTACTTC. It is translated as CATTGGPYEQYF. The full variable domain, in which reference TRBV28 and TRBJ2-7 provide the parts outside the CDR3, is DVKVTQSSRYLVKRTGEKVFLECVQDMDHENMFWYRQDPGLGLRLIYFSYDVKMKEKGDIPEGYSVSREKKERFSLILESASTNQTSMYLCATTGGPYEQYFGPGTRLTVT.